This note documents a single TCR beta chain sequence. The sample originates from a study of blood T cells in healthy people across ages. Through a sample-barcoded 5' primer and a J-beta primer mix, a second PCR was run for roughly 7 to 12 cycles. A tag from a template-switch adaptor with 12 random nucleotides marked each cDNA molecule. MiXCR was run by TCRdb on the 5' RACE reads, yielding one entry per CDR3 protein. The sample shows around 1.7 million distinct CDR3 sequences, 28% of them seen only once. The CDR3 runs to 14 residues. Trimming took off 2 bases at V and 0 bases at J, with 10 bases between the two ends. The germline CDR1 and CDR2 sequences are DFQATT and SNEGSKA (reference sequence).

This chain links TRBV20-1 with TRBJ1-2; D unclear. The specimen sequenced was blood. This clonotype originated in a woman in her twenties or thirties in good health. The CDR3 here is CSARPSGTNYGYTF. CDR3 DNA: TGCAGTGCTAGACCTTCCGGGACTAACTATGGCTACACCTTC.